This TCR beta chain was identified in a study of cytomegalovirus exposure and HLA in healthy donors (dated by TCRdb to the late 2010s). General notes on the study: According to an earlier analysis of a few hundred of the donors, about 179 million T cells yielded 95 million to 140 million unique TCR beta sequences and 276 Gb of sequence data. An early release that covered 640 HLA-typed donors contained 250 to 350 gigabases of sequencing data and tens of millions of unique TCR sequences. Of the 300 to 500 genotyped donors, less than 90% were placed in the genetic ancestry cluster associated with self-reported Caucasian donors. The study aimed to test whether signatures of past pathogen exposure could be identified by cataloging public T cell receptors. The T cell repertoires of around 670 subjects were profiled by immunosequencing and related to cytomegalovirus serostatus. A separate validation cohort of more than 100 different subjects was used in addition to the roughly 720-subject first cohort. To predict cytomegalovirus infection status, the study brought together high-throughput TCR immunosequencing, statistical association of individual TCRs with disease status, and machine learning. A later analysis re-examined previously published TCR beta repertoires from over 500 donors and added high-resolution HLA genotyping to investigate patterns of TCR occurrence. Rather than using new phenotypic data, the later analysis identified candidate immune exposures from TCR beta sequences and from how often those sequences occurred across donors. In an earlier analysis of roughly 540 of the donors, high-throughput TCR beta sequencing was used to judge whether each TCR beta V gene segment behaved as functional or pseudogenic. Alongside the repertoire data, information on donor age, sex, ethnicity and CMV serostatus was compiled. A later genetic analysis used genome-wide SNP genotypes for 398 of the 666 donors, treating that subset as a discovery cohort. All discovery cohort repertoires had been generated using a single sequencing platform. HLA typing covered class I and class II loci at four-digit resolution. The number of typed donors differed by locus: roughly 629-640 for A, B, C, DRB1 and DQB1; some 500 for DQA1; around 580 for DPA1; and some 470 for DPB1. Four to six DR-DQ haplotypes were handled as single units for association and clustering, since linkage in the cohort was strong. Among 398 genotyped donors of the cohort, an average of approximately 240,000 unique TCR beta nucleotide sequences were sequenced per donor, roughly 18% of them non-productive. Summary of the overall study and its limitations: Because some donors lacked HLA typing at each locus, the association tests relied only on the typed subset. In a later analysis, the rate of TCR association differed among HLA loci, with DRB1 alleles having the most associated TCRs and HLA-C alleles having the fewest. In a later analysis, HLA-associated TCR beta chains showed more clonal expansion and lower generation probabilities than non-associated chains that were equally common. A later analysis found that most CMV-associated TCR beta chains appeared HLA-restricted, with HLA associations seemingly driven largely by CMV exposure. A total of fewer than 200 TCR beta chains were listed by the study as associated with cytomegalovirus. A cluster of highly shared sequence variants was judged likely to be a technical artifact of the sequencing pipeline. The classifier was reported to diagnose cytomegalovirus status with high specificity and sensitivity in both the original and validation cohorts. The cohort was sequenced for TCR beta chains only, and without alpha or paired-chain data the features that could be detected were limited. A later genetic analysis reported fewer N-insertions in productive TCRs among donors in an Asian-associated ancestry cluster than the roughly 620-donor mean. An earlier analysis of 587 of the donors showed that most TCR beta V segments appeared in productive rearrangements either about 87% or about 30% of the time, which broadly matched IMGT annotations. CMV serostatus was the only immune exposure information available for the cohort. A further reported finding was that TCR beta sequences accurately predicted the HLA-A and HLA-B alleles for most subjects in the first cohort. In vitro tests confirmed that three of the cytomegalovirus-associated TCR beta chains recognize cytomegalovirus antigens. The 87-base-pair reads could not distinguish some IMGT-functional V segments, including TRBV6-2 and TRBV6-3, so those segments were excluded. The earlier analysis of approximately 560 of the donors excluded seventeen rarely observed V segments, including chromosome 9 orphons, because counts were too low. A later genetic analysis associated a missense DCLRE1C variant with V-gene and J-gene trimming of TCR beta chains, and an independent cohort replicated the association. In a later analysis, around 15,000 TCR beta sequences were associated with specific HLA alleles at a false discovery rate of 0.05. The authors suggested that the approach could potentially be generalized to other disease states and immunological phenotypes. The presence/absence analyses assumed that sequencing depth was roughly uniform across donors, and that assumption may not be true. Several of the top co-occurrence clusters appeared to be linked to parvovirus B19, influenza, CMV and Epstein-Barr virus, according to a later analysis. Across donors, most TCR sequences were observed very rarely, whereas some public TCRs were present in many individuals. When HLA alleles, especially DR and DQ, strongly co-occurred, TCR associations were difficult to assign to individual alleles. Linkage disequilibrium might explain the correlated functional status among segregating V segments, but an unknown experimental factor could not be excluded.

The cohort comprised around 700 healthy bone marrow donors. Cohort members were all nominally healthy when sampled, although unrecorded immune exposures were likely present. The donor tested CMV seropositive, placing the donor among the 290 or so seropositive members of the cohort. A peripheral blood sample was collected from each donor, and TCR beta sequencing was performed on peripheral blood mononuclear cells. The Qiagen DNeasy Blood Extraction Kit was used to extract genomic DNA from the blood cell samples. To note about this clone: Its antigen has not been determined. Per-base quality was not reported, and no clone a single base away is much larger than it.

CDR1 and CDR2 were assigned from the germline V gene (reference sequence) as LNHDA and SQIVND. The CDR3 contains 14 residues, cysteine and phenylalanine counted. CDR3 DNA is the only sequence kept; it has 42 bases, read in frame from the first base. Trimming accounts for 7 bases at V and 11 bases at J, while the number of junction bases matched to no gene is 14. The library was generated by the immunoSEQ multiplex PCR assay. A mixture of 60 forward primers for TCR Vbeta segments and 13 reverse primers for TCR Jbeta segments was used in the multiplex PCR. The CDR3 region of rearranged TCR beta genes was amplified from genomic DNA with a multiplex PCR assay. On the Illumina HiSeq System, the amplified TCR beta libraries were sequenced as 87-base-pair reads. In the source study's methods: A later analysis tallied about 77 million unique TCR beta chains across the 650 to 750 repertoires, and approximately 12 million of those chains were shared by two or more donors. To remove PCR and sequencing errors, raw reads were error-corrected and collapsed into unique sequences using a nearest-neighbor algorithm that merged closely related sequences. V, D and J gene segments were assigned by aligning CDR3 sequences to IMGT reference sequences. Each retained sequence needed at least a six-nucleotide match to both a V gene segment and a J gene segment. A rearrangement was called productive if the CDR3 had no stop codons and remained in frame with V and J, and every other rearrangement was called non-productive. CDR3 was defined by IMGT convention, running from the second conserved V-encoded cysteine to the conserved J-encoded phenylalanine. The earlier analysis of 450 to 750 of the donors excluded any sequence lacking an unambiguous match to a single V gene segment. In an earlier analysis of approximately 500 of the donors, a V segment was called functional when productive rearrangements were above 56.7%, and segregating when the standard deviation between donors exceeded 5%. A statistical classification framework was built to diagnose cytomegalovirus status from the catalog of TCR beta chain sequences. In a later analysis, V and J genes were assigned by comparing TCR nucleotide sequences against IMGT/GENE-DB human TR gene sequences. A later analysis assigned CDR3 sequences and most-parsimonious VDJ recombination scenarios with the TCRdist pipeline. In a later analysis, every TCR beta chain was defined by the combination of its CDR3 amino acid sequence and its V-gene family, and reads without a unique V-gene family were dropped. In a later analysis, 450 to 600 highly shared, low-generation-probability nucleotide sequences were removed to address suspected cross-contamination and a sequencing artifact. In a later analysis, a clonal expansion index for each public chain was calculated from normalized within-repertoire ranks of inferred template counts. In a later analysis, generation probabilities were computed with a VDJ recombination model fitted to out-of-frame rearrangements, and the resulting probabilities were checked against IGoR. In a later analysis, TCR-TCR, TCR-HLA and TCR-CMV co-occurrence was scored with hypergeometric tests, and a repertoire-size bias correction was applied to TCR pairs. In a later analysis, false discovery rates were estimated by permuting HLA or CMV assignments 20 times. In a later analysis, co-occurring TCRs were grouped using DBSCAN, and TCRdist sequence similarity was added for clustering within HLA-allele-positive subsets. Co-occurrence clustering excluded repertoires with fewer than 30,000 or more than 120,000 public chains, plus five with anomalous nucleotide sharing. This immuneACCESS table, as held by TCRdb, lists in-frame sequences with V and J called but not all clones. Of the missing ones, under half trace to an unresolved V gene in checked studies; the others have no known cause. The DNA gave D and trimming, while V, J and clone size come from that table. The sample table contains approximately 150,000 clones; only one count was recorded for around 80% of them. About 1.5% of the sample belongs to the ten largest clones.

The sample comprised PBMCs. This TCR derives from a woman in her twenties or thirties in good health and CMV-seropositive. The sequence links TRBV19 to TRBJ1-1; 9 nucleotides in the junction match TRBD1. In nucleotides, the sequence is TGTGCCAGTAACCCCTGGACAGGGGAAACGGGGGCTTTCTTT. Its amino acids are CASNPWTGETGAFF.